This T cell receptor beta chain emerged from a study of beta chain features in type 1 diabetes. About the study: Patients looked much like healthy donors when it came to age, gender and cell yields. Across all samples, fewer than 120,000,000 sorted cells were examined. General study points: The study found fewer insertions and more deletions at VDJ junctions in type 1 diabetes patients.

Sequencing targeted expressed TCRB transcripts, as all isolated RNA had been reverse transcribed. The protocol was immunoSEQ multiplex PCR, while the TCRdb copy is restricted to in-frame clones and leaves out a portion. The sample yields 430,000 or so clones, approximately 10% seen once. In regard to this clone: The antigen remains unidentified.

The sequenced sample consisted of naive CD4+ T cells from blood. The TCR sequence derives from a woman aged 18-29 years in good health.

This chain's CDR3 is CASSPGTPLYQETQYF. CDR3 nucleotides: TGTGCCAGCAGCCCCGGGACTCCCCTGTACCAAGAGACCCAGTACTTC. V gene TRBV14 combines with J gene TRBJ2-5, with D tentatively TRBD2 (6 bases). Per the germline V gene, CDR1 is SGHDN and CDR2 is FVKESK. This CDR3 is built from 16 residues. Trimming took off 4 bases at V and 0 bases at J, with 15 bases between the two ends.